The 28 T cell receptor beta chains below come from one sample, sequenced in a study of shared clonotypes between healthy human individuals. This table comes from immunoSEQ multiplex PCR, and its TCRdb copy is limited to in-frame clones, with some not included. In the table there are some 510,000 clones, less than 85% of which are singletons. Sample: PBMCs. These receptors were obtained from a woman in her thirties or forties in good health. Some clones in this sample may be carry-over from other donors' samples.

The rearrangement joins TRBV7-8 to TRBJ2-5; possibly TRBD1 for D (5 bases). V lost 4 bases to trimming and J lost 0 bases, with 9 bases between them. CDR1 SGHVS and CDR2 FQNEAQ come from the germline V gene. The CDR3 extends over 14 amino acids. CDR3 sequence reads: CASSSTEYQETQYF. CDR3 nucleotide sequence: TGTGCCAGCAGCTCGACAGAGTACCAAGAGACCCAGTACTTC.

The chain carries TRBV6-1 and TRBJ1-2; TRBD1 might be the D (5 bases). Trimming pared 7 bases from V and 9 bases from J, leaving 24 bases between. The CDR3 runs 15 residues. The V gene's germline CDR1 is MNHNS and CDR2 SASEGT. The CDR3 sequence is CASTPPVAGRMSYTF. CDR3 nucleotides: TGTGCCAGCACCCCCCCCGTGGCAGGGCGCATGAGCTACACCTTC.

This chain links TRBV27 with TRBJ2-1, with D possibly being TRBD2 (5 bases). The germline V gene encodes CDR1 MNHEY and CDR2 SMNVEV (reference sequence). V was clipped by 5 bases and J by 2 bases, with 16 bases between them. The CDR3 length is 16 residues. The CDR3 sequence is CASSPPEGAAYNEQFF. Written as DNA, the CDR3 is TGTGCCAGCAGTCCCCCCGAGGGAGCGGCCTACAATGAGCAGTTCTTC.

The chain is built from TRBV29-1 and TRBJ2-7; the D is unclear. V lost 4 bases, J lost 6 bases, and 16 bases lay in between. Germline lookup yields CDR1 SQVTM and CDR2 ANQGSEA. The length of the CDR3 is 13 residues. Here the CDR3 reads CSVVGRFATEQYF. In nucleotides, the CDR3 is TGCAGCGTTGTCGGCAGATTTGCGACCGAGCAGTACTTC.

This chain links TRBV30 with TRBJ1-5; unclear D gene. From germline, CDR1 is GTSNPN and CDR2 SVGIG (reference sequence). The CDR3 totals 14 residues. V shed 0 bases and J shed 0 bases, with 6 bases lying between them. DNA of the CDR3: TGTGCCTGGAGTGTGGGGAATAGCAATCAGCCCCAGCATTTT. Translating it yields CAWSVGNSNQPQHF.

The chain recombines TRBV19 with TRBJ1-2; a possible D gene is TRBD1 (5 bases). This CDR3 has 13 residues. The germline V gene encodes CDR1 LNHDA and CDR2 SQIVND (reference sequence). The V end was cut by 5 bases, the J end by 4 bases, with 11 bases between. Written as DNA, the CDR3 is TGTGCCAGTAGTCCGAGCGGGGCCTATGGCTACACCTTC. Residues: CASSPSGAYGYTF.

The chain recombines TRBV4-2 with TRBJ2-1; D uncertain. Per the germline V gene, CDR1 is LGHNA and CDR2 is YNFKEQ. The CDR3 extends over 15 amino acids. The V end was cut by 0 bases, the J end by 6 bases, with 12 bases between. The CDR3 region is CASSQDEWGANEQFF. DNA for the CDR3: TGTGCCAGCAGCCAAGACGAATGGGGTGCCAATGAGCAGTTCTTC.

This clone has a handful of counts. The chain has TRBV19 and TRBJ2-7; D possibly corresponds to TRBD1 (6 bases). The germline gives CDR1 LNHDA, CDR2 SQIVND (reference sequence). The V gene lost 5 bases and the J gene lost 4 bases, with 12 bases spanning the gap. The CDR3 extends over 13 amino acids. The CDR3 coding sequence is TGTGCCAGTAGTTCCCCGGACAGATACGAGCAGTACTTC. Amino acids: CASSSPDRYEQYF.

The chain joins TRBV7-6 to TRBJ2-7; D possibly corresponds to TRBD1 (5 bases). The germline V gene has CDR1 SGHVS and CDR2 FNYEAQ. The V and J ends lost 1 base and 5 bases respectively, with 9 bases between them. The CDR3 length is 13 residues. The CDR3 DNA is TGTGCCAGCAGCTTAGTCAGGGCCGACGAGCAGTACTTC. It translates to CASSLVRADEQYF. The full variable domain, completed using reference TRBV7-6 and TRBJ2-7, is GAGVSQSPRYKVTKRGQDVALRCDPISGHVSLYWYRQALGQGPEFLTYFNYEAQQDKSGLPNDRFSAERPEGSISTLTIQRTEQRDSAMYRCASSLVRADEQYFGPGTRLTVT.

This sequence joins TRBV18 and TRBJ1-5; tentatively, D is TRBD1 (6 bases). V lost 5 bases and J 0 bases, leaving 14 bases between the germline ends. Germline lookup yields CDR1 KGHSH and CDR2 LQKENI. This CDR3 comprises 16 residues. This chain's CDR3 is CASSERRTASNQPQHF. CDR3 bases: TGTGCCAGCTCAGAGAGAAGGACAGCTAGCAATCAGCCCCAGCATTTT.

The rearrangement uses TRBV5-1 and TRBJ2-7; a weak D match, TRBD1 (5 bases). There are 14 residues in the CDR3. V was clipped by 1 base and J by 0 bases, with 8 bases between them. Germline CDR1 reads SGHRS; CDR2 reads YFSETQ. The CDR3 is CASSLMGHSYEQYF. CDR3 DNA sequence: TGCGCCAGCAGCTTGATGGGGCACTCCTACGAGCAGTACTTC.

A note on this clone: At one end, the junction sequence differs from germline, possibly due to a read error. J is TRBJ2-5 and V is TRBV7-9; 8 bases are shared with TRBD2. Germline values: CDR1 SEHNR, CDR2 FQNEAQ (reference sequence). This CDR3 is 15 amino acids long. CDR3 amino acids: CASSIAGTAEETQYF. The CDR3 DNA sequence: TGTGCCAGCAGCATAGCGGGAACCGCGGAAGAGACCCAGTACTTC.

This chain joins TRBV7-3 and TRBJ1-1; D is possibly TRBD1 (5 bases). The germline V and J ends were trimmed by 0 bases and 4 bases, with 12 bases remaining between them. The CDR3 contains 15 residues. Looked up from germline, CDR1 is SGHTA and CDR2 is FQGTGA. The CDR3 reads CASSLTYGGGTEAFF. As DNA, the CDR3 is TGTGCCAGCAGCTTAACGTATGGGGGAGGCACTGAAGCTTTCTTT.

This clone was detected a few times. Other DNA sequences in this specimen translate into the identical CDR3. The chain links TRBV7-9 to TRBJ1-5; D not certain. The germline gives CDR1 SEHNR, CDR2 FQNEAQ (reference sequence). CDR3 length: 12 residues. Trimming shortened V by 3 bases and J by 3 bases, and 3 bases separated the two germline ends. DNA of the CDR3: TGTGCCAGCAGCTTTCCCAATCAGCCCCAGCATTTT. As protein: CASSFPNQPQHF.

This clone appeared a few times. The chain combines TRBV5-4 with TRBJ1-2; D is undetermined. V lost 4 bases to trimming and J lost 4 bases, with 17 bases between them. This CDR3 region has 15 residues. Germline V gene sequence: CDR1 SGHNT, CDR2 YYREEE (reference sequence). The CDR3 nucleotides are TGTGCCAGCAGCACCCAGGACCGGGCAGCCTATGGCTACACCTTC. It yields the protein CASSTQDRAAYGYTF. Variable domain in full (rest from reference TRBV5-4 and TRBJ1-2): ETGVTQSPTHLIKTRGQQVTLRCSSQSGHNTVSWYQQALGQGPQFIFQYYREEENGRGNFPPRFSGLQFPNYSSELNVNALELDDSALYLCASSTQDRAAYGYTFGSGTRLTVV.

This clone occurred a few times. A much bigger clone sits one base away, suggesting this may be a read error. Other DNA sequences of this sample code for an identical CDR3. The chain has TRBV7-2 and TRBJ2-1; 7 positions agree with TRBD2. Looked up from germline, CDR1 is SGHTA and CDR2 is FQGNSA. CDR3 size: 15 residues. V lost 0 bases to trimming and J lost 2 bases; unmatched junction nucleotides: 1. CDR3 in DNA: TGTGCCAGCAGCTTAGCGGGAGGGCCCTACAATGAGCAGTTCTTC. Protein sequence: CASSLAGGPYNEQFF. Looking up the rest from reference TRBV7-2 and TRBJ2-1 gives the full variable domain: GAGVSQSPSNKVTEKGKDVELRCDPISGHTALYWYRQSLGQGLEFLIYFQGNSAPDKSGLPSDRFSAERTGGSVSTLTIQRTQQEDSAVYLCASSLAGGPYNEQFFGPGTRLTVL.

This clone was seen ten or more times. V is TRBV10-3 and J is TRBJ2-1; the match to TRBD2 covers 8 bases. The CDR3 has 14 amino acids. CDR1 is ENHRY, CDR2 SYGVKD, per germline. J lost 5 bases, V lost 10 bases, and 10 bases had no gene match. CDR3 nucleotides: TGTGCCACGGCACTGACTAGCGATCACAATGAGCAGTTCTTC. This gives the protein CATALTSDHNEQFF.

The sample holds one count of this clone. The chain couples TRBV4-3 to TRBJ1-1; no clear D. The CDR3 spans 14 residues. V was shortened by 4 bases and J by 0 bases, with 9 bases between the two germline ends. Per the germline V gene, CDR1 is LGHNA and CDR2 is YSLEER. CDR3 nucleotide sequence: TGCGCCAGCAGCCTGGACGGAATGAACACTGAAGCTTTCTTT. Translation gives CASSLDGMNTEAFF.

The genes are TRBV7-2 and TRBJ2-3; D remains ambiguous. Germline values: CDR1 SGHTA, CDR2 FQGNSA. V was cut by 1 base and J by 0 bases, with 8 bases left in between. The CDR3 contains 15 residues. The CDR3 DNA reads TGTGCCAGCAGCTTAGATCTGCGGAGCACAGATACGCAGTATTTT. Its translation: CASSLDLRSTDTQYF.

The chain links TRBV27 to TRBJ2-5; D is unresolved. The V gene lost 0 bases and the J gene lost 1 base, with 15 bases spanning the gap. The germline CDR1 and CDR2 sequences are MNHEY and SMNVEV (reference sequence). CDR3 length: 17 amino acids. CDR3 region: CASSLSASVMVQETQYF. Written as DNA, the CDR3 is TGTGCCAGCAGTTTATCTGCGAGCGTGATGGTCCAAGAGACCCAGTACTTC.

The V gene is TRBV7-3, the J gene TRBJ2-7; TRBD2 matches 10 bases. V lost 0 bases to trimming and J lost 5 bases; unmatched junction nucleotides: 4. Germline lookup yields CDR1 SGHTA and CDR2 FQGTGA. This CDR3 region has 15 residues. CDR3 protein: CASSLTYGTSDEQYF. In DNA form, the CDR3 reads TGTGCCAGCAGCTTAACGTATGGGACTAGCGACGAGCAGTACTTC.

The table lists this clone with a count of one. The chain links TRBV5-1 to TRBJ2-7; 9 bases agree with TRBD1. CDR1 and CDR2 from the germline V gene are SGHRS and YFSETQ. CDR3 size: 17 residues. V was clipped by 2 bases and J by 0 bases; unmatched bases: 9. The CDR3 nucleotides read TGCGCCAGCAGCTTATACCCGGGACAGGGTAGCTCCTACGAGCAGTACTTC. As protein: CASSLYPGQGSSYEQYF.

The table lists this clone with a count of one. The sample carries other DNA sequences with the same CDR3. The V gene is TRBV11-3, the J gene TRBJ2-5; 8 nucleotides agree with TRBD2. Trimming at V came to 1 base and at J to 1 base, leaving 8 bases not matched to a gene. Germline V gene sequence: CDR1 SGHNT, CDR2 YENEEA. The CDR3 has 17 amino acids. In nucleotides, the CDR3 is TGTGCCAGCAGCTTAGGTTTGTTAGCGGGGACCCAAGAGACCCAGTACTTC. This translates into CASSLGLLAGTQETQYF.

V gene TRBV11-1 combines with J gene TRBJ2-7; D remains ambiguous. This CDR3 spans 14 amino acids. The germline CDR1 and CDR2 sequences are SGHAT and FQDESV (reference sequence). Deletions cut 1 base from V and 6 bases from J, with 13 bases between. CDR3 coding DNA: TGTGCCAGCAGCTTAGTTGGGGATTACGGCGAGCAGTACTTC. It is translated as CASSLVGDYGEQYF.

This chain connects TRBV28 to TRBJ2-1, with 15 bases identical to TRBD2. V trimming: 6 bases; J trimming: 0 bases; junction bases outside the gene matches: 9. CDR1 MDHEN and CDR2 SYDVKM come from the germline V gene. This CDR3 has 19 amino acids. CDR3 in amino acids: CASSLGLAGGRSSYNEQFF. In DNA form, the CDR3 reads TGTGCCAGCAGCCTCGGACTAGCGGGAGGGCGGAGCTCCTACAATGAGCAGTTCTTC.

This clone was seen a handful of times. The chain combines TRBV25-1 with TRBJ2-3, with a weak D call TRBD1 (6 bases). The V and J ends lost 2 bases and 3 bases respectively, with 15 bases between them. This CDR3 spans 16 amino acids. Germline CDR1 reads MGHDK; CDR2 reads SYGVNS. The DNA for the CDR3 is TGTGCCAGCAGTGAACTACGCAGGGGTGTTACAGATACGCAGTATTTT. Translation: CASSELRRGVTDTQYF.

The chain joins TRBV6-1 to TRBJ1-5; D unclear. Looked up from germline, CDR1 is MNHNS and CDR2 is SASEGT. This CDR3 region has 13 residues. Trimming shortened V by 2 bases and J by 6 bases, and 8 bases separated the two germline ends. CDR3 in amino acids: CASSEMGGQPQHF. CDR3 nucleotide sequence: TGTGCCAGCAGTGAAATGGGCGGTCAGCCCCAGCATTTT.

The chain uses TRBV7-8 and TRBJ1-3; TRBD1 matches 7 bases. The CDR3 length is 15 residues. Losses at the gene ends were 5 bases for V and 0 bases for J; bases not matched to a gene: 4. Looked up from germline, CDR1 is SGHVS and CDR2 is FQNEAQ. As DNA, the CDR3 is TGTGCCAGCAGCCCGGGACAGATCTCTGGAAACACCATATATTTT. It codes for CASSPGQISGNTIYF.